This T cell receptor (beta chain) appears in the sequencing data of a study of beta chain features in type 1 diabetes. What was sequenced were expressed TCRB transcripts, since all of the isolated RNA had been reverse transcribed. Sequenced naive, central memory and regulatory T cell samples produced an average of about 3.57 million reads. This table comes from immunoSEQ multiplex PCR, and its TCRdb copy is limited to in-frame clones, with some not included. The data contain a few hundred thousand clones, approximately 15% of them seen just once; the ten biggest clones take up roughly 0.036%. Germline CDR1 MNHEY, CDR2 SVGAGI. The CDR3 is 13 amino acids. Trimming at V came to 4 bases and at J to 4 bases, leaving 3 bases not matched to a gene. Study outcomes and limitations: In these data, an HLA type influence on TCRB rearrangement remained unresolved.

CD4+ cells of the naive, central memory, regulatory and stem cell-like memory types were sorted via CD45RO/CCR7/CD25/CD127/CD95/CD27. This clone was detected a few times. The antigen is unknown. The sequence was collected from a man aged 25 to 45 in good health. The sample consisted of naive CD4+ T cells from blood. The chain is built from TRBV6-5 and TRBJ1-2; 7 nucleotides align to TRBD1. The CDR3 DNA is TGTGCCAGCAGTTCACCAGGGGGCTATGGCTACACCTTC. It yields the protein CASSSPGGYGYTF.